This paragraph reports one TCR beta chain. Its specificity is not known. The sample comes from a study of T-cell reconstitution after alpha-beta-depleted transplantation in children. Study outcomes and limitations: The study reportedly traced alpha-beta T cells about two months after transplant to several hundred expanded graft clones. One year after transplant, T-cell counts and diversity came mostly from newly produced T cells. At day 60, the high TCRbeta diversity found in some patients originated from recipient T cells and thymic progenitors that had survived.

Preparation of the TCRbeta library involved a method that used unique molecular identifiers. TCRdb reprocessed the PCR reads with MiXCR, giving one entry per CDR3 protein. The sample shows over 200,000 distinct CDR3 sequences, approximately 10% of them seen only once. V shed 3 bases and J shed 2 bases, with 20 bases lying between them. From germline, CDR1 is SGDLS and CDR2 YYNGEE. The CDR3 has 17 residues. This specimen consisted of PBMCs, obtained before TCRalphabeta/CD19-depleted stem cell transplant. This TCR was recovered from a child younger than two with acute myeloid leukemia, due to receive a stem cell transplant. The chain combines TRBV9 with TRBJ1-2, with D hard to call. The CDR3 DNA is TGTGCCAGCAGCGGACTACATACAGAGTTTAAGAACTATGGCTACACCTTC. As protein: CASSGLHTEFKNYGYTF. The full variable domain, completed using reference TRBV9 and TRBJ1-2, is DSGVTQTPKHLITATGQRVTLRCSPRSGDLSVYWYQQSLDQGLQFLIQYYNGEERAKGNILERFSAQQFPDLHSELNLSSLELGDSALYFCASSGLHTEFKNYGYTFGSGTRLTVV.